The clone carrying this T cell receptor (beta chain) occurred many times. Its specificity is unknown. The sample comes from a study of T-cell reconstitution after alpha-beta-depleted transplantation in children. Findings of the study overall: Alpha-beta T cells about two months after transplant reportedly derived from several hundred expanded graft clones. Recipient T cells and thymic progenitors that survived were the source of the high TCRbeta diversity seen at day 60 in some patients. A year post-transplant, T-cell counts and diversity derived mostly from newly produced T cells.

The authors prepared the TCRbeta library with unique molecular identifiers. TCRdb passed the PCR reads through MiXCR, listing each CDR3 protein once. The sample has some 840,000 distinct CDR3 sequences, around 17% seen once. The material was PBMCs, mostly from graft donor cells, obtained 360 days after TCRalphabeta/CD19-depleted stem cell transplant. This sequence originates from a male patient aged 5 to 17 who had a stem cell transplant for acute lymphoblastic leukemia, so the T cells may come from the graft donor.

The CDR3 coding sequence is TGCGCCAGCAGCGCCGACAGGGCGAACACTGAAGCTTTCTTT. Translating gives CASSADRANTEAFF. The chain employs TRBV5-1 and TRBJ1-1; 7 bases agree with TRBD1. CDR1 is SGHRS and CDR2 is YFSETQ in the germline V gene. V gave up 4 bases and J gave up 1 base; unmatched junction bases: 4. The CDR3 has 14 amino acids.